This passage covers 27 T cell receptor beta chains from one sample sequenced in a study of T cells in narcolepsy. This table comes from immunoSEQ multiplex PCR, and its TCRdb copy is limited to in-frame clones, with some not included. The sample has approximately 32,000 clones; approximately 80% are singletons. The sequenced sample was CD45RA- memory CD4+ T cells from PBMCs. These receptors originate from a human donor with narcolepsy.

The gene calls are TRBV11-2 and TRBJ1-6; D unclear. CDR3 length: 14 amino acids. With 2 bases removed from V and 6 bases from J, the gap between germline ends came to 8 bases. Germline V gene sequence: CDR1 SGHAT, CDR2 FQNNGV. This CDR3 is CASSLLMGNSPLHF. CDR3 coding DNA: TGTGCCAGCAGCTTACTTATGGGTAATTCACCCCTCCACTTT.

The chain is built from TRBV2 and TRBJ1-2, with TRBD1 identical over 7 bases. V was clipped by 5 bases and J by 6 bases; unmatched bases: 12. Germline loops: CDR1 SNHLY, CDR2 FYNNEI. The CDR3 is 15 residues long. The CDR3 nucleotides read TGTGCCAGCAGTTCGGGGAGGGGGCGAGTGGATGGCTACACCTTC. The encoded protein is CASSSGRGRVDGYTF.

This chain connects TRBV30 to TRBJ1-3, with D tentatively TRBD1 (6 bases). CDR1 is GTSNPN and CDR2 is SVGIG in the germline V gene (reference sequence). The CDR3 has 17 amino acids. V dropped 1 base and J dropped 0 bases, with 16 bases sitting between them. The CDR3 sequence: CAWSGGRGRSSGNTIYF. The CDR3 coding sequence is TGTGCCTGGAGTGGGGGCAGGGGACGGTCCTCTGGAAACACCATATATTTT.

The chain joins TRBV28 to TRBJ2-7, with D tentatively TRBD2 (6 bases). The CDR3 spans 15 residues. V lost 8 bases and J lost 0, with 17 bases in between. Germline CDR1 MDHEN, CDR2 SYDVKM. The CDR3 DNA sequence: TGTGCCAGCTACCCAGGCGGGGCGAGCTCCTACGAGCAGTACTTC. It specifies CASYPGGASSYEQYF.

The chain employs TRBV27 and TRBJ2-1; 11 bases align to TRBD2. Germline V CDR1 and CDR2: MNHEY, SMNVEV (reference sequence). The CDR3 contains 16 residues. After removal of 7 bases from V and 9 bases from J, the junction contained 14 bases not matched to a gene. CDR3 DNA sequence: TGTGCCAGCATAAGTAGCGGGGGGGCCTTACCCCCTGAGCAGTTCTTC. This gives the protein CASISSGGALPPEQFF.

The genes are TRBV5-1 and TRBJ1-1; TRBD1 matches 7 bases. The CDR3 extends over 13 amino acids. The V gene's germline CDR1 is SGHRS and CDR2 YFSETQ. With V trimmed by 3 bases and J by 6 bases, 5 bases remained unmatched. CDR3 loop: CASSSGGGPEAFF. The CDR3 bases are TGCGCCAGCAGCTCAGGGGGAGGTCCTGAAGCTTTCTTT.

This chain connects TRBV11-2 to TRBJ2-2, with a weak D call TRBD2 (7 bases). The CDR3 has 14 residues. Germline V lookup: CDR1 SGHAT, CDR2 FQNNGV. V was cut by 10 bases and J by 5 bases, with 17 bases left in between. CDR3 loop: CATGGPSRTGELFF. The CDR3 nucleotides read TGTGCCACCGGGGGGCCGTCGAGGACCGGGGAGCTGTTTTTT.

The V gene is TRBV5-1, the J gene TRBJ2-1; 9 positions agree with TRBD1. CDR1 and CDR2 (germline): SGHRS, YFSETQ. V gave up 4 bases and J gave up 7 bases; unmatched junction bases: 3. CDR3 length equals 13 residues. The CDR3, as DNA: TGCGCCAGCAGCCACGACAGGGGGAATGAGCAGTTCTTC. This gives the protein CASSHDRGNEQFF.

The gene calls are TRBV7-8 and TRBJ1-1, with D possibly TRBD1 on 6 matching bases. There are 15 residues in the CDR3. Trimming pared 3 bases from V and 1 base from J, leaving 12 bases between. Looked up from germline, CDR1 is SGHVS and CDR2 is FQNEAQ. The CDR3 region is CASSFGGPANTEAFF. CDR3 bases: TGTGCCAGCAGCTTTGGGGGCCCAGCGAACACTGAAGCTTTCTTT. The variable domain in full, completed from reference TRBV7-8 and TRBJ1-1, reads GAGVSQSPRYKVAKRGQDVALRCDPISGHVSLFWYQQALGQGPEFLTYFQNEAQLDKSGLPSDRFFAERPEGSVSTLKIQRTQQEDSAVYLCASSFGGPANTEAFFGQGTRLTVV.

The chain is built from TRBV6-5 and TRBJ1-1; the D is unclear. Germline lookup yields CDR1 MNHEY and CDR2 SVGAGI. Trimming left V 6 bases short and J 0 bases short, with 8 bases between. The CDR3 totals 13 residues. The CDR3 loop reads CASRSSMNTEAFF. CDR3 DNA sequence: TGTGCCAGCAGGTCTAGCATGAACACTGAAGCTTTCTTT.

The chain links TRBV9 to TRBJ2-1; 7 nucleotides match TRBD1. Germline CDR1 reads SGDLS; CDR2 reads YYNGEE. V shed 3 bases and J 6 bases; nucleotides not matched to a gene: 9. The CDR3 runs 15 residues. The CDR3 reads CASSDSGGSVNEQFF. DNA for the CDR3: TGTGCCAGCAGCGACTCAGGGGGATCCGTCAATGAGCAGTTCTTC.

The genes are TRBV18 and TRBJ1-2, with D possibly being TRBD1 (5 bases). There are 14 residues in the CDR3. V dropped 4 bases and J dropped 1 base, with 10 bases sitting between them. The V gene's germline CDR1 is KGHSH and CDR2 LQKENI. The CDR3 nucleotides read TGTGCCAGCTCACAGGGACGGAATAACTATGGCTACACCTTC. The encoded protein is CASSQGRNNYGYTF.

The chain is built from TRBV5-1 and TRBJ2-3; 10 bases agree with TRBD2. Germline trimming cut 8 bases from V and 0 bases from J; bases unmatched to any gene: 6. Germline V gene sequence: CDR1 SGHRS, CDR2 YFSETQ. The CDR3 spans 15 residues. CDR3 region: CASASGSPSTDTQYF. The CDR3 region has the DNA TGCGCCAGTGCTAGCGGGAGCCCTAGCACAGATACGCAGTATTTT.

This clone has a handful of counts. V usage is TRBV6-5 and J usage is TRBJ2-1, with TRBD2 matching over 13 bases. The CDR3 is 15 residues long. The V gene's germline CDR1 is MNHEY and CDR2 SVGAGI. Losses at the gene ends were 5 bases for V and 10 bases for J; bases not matched to a gene: 8. CDR3 region: CASSQPTSGRWEQFF. The CDR3 DNA reads TGTGCCAGCAGTCAGCCGACTAGCGGGAGGTGGGAGCAGTTCTTC.

The V call is TRBV28, the J call TRBJ1-1; D might be TRBD1 (6 bases). Germline assignment: CDR1 MDHEN and CDR2 SYDVKM. This CDR3 has 16 residues. V was trimmed by 5 bases and J by 2 bases, leaving 18 bases between them. The CDR3 DNA follows: TGTGCCAGCAGTCAGATGGACAGTTTTGGAAACACTGAAGCTTTCTTT. Amino acids: CASSQMDSFGNTEAFF. Supplemented by reference TRBV28 and TRBJ1-1, the full variable domain reads DVKVTQSSRYLVKRTGEKVFLECVQDMDHENMFWYRQDPGLGLRLIYFSYDVKMKEKGDIPEGYSVSREKKERFSLILESASTNQTSMYLCASSQMDSFGNTEAFFGQGTRLTVV.

This chain links TRBV10-1 with TRBJ2-6; D gene uncertain. There are 15 residues in the CDR3. Germline V gives CDR1 WNHNN, CDR2 SYGVQD (reference sequence). V lost 7 bases and J 0 bases, leaving 10 bases between the germline ends. CDR3 in DNA: TGCGCCAGCAACCTCGACCGCTCTGGGGCCAACGTCCTGACTTTC. Its translation: CASNLDRSGANVLTF.

The chain joins TRBV10-1 to TRBJ2-5; TRBD1 matches 9 bases. V lost 5 bases to trimming and J lost 5 bases; unmatched junction nucleotides: 9. Germline V gene data show CDR1 as WNHNN and CDR2 as SYGVQD (reference sequence). The CDR3 sequence is 15 residues long. CDR3 amino acids: CASSPGQGFWETQYF. CDR3 sequence (DNA): TGCGCCAGCAGTCCGGGACAGGGTTTTTGGGAGACCCAGTACTTC.

V is TRBV7-9 and J is TRBJ1-2, with a possible D match to TRBD1 (5 bases). The germline V gene has CDR1 SEHNR and CDR2 FQNEAQ (reference sequence). This CDR3 comprises 13 residues. The V end was cut by 4 bases, the J end by 5 bases, with 11 bases between. CDR3 sequence: CASSSGPSYGYTF. CDR3 DNA: TGTGCCAGCAGCTCGGGACCAAGTTATGGCTACACCTTC.

The chain recombines TRBV28 with TRBJ1-5; 8 bases are shared with TRBD1. The trim removed 5 bases at V and 1 base at J, leaving 1 base unmatched. From germline, CDR1 is MDHEN and CDR2 SYDVKM. The CDR3 extends over 14 amino acids. Here the CDR3 DNA reads TGTGCCAGCAGTACAGGGGGGAGCAATCAGCCCCAGCATTTT. This gives the protein CASSTGGSNQPQHF. The entire variable domain, with the rest obtained from reference TRBV28 and TRBJ1-5, is as follows: DVKVTQSSRYLVKRTGEKVFLECVQDMDHENMFWYRQDPGLGLRLIYFSYDVKMKEKGDIPEGYSVSREKKERFSLILESASTNQTSMYLCASSTGGSNQPQHFGDGTRLSIL.

The genes are TRBV9 and TRBJ2-6, with no clear D. The CDR3 length is 13 residues. Trimming left V 4 bases short and J 4 bases short, with 6 bases between. The V gene's germline CDR1 is SGDLS and CDR2 YYNGEE. The DNA for the CDR3 is TGTGCCAGCAGCCCACCCGGGGCCAACGTCCTGACTTTC. This gives the protein CASSPPGANVLTF.

This rearrangement joins TRBV6-5 to TRBJ2-3, with TRBD2 as a possible D gene (5 bases). The germline V gene has CDR1 MNHEY and CDR2 SVGAGI. V was cut by 0 bases and J by 2 bases, with 9 bases left in between. The CDR3 has 15 residues. CDR3 bases: TGTGCCAGCAGTTACTCGATCGGGGACACAGATACGCAGTATTTT. Its protein is CASSYSIGDTDTQYF.

DNA for the CDR3: TGCGCCAGCCGGGCCACAGGGGGTCTTAATTCACCCCTCCACTTT. Protein sequence: CASRATGGLNSPLHF. The chain combines TRBV4-1 with TRBJ1-6, with 8 bases fitting TRBD1. Germline V gives CDR1 MGHRA, CDR2 YSYEKL. This CDR3 is built from 15 residues. V lost 8 bases to trimming and J lost 6 bases; unmatched junction nucleotides: 9.

This clone was picked up a small number of times. CDR3 in DNA: TGTGCCAGCAGTTTTAGGGCGGTAGGTCAGCCCCAGCATTTT. Protein sequence: CASSFRAVGQPQHF. The chain carries TRBV28 and TRBJ1-5; D uncertain. V lost 3 bases, J lost 6 bases, and 12 bases lay in between. The CDR3 spans 14 residues. The V gene's germline CDR1 is MDHEN and CDR2 SYDVKM.

V usage is TRBV28 and J usage is TRBJ1-1, with 7 bases fitting TRBD1. V shed 5 bases, J shed 3 bases, and the junction held 9 bases outside the gene matches. The CDR3 runs 15 residues. Germline V gene sequence: CDR1 MDHEN, CDR2 SYDVKM. This CDR3 reads CASSRRQGGYTEAFF. CDR3 DNA sequence: TGTGCCAGCAGTCGAAGACAGGGTGGGTACACTGAAGCTTTCTTT.

This rearrangement joins TRBV5-1 to TRBJ1-4, with D uncertain. In germline, CDR1 is SGHRS, CDR2 YFSETQ. Trimming left V 1 base short and J 1 base short, with 8 bases between. The CDR3 is 15 amino acids. DNA of the CDR3: TGCGCCAGCAGCTTGACGGCAGGAACTAATGAAAAACTGTTTTTT. This codes for CASSLTAGTNEKLFF.

This chain uses TRBV7-6 with TRBJ2-2; D unresolved. With 5 bases removed from V and 4 bases from J, the gap between germline ends came to 14 bases. The germline gives CDR1 SGHVS, CDR2 FNYEAQ. The CDR3 runs 15 residues. DNA of the CDR3: TGTGCCAGCAGCCCCCAGGAGCTACTCACCGGGGAGCTGTTTTTT. Translating it yields CASSPQELLTGELFF.

This chain connects TRBV5-1 to TRBJ1-3; the D is unclear. V was pared by 0 bases and J by 0 bases, with 4 bases between. Germline CDR1 and CDR2: SGHRS and YFSETQ. The CDR3 is made up of 14 amino acids. The CDR3: CASSLDSSGNTIYF. CDR3 DNA sequence: TGCGCCAGCAGCTTGGACAGCTCTGGAAACACCATATATTTT.